The clone carrying this T cell receptor beta chain was counted at least ten times. The germline V gene encodes CDR1 MNHEY and CDR2 SVGEGT. V was pared by 6 bases and J by 5 bases, with 9 bases between. This CDR3 contains 12 residues. Template switching by 5'RACE produced TCR cDNA, adding a universal primer site and UMIs. TCRdb re-called the 5' RACE reads through MiXCR, storing one row per CDR3 protein. The sample shows some 300,000 distinct CDR3 sequences, less than 9.5% of them seen only once. The data were obtained in a study of T cells after yellow fever vaccination. The genes are TRBV6-2 or TRBV6-3 and TRBJ2-3, with D possibly being TRBD1 (6 bases). The receptor comes from a man in his late teens or twenties who received the YFV17D yellow fever vaccine. The sample here was PBMCs, taken roughly seven weeks after the first yellow fever vaccination. CDR3 sequence: CASSQGGDTQYF. The CDR3 DNA reads TGTGCCAGCAGCCAAGGGGGAGATACGCAGTATTTT.